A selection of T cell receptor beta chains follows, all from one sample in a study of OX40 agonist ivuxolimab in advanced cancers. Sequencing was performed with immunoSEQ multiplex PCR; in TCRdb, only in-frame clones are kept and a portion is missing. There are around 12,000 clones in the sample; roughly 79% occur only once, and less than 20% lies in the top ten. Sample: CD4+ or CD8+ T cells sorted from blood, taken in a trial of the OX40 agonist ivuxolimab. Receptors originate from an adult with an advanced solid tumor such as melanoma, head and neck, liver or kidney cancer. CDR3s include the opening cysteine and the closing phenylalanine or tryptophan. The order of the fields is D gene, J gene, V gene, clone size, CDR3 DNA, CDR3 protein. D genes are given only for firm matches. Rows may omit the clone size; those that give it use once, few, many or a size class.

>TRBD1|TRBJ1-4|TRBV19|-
TGTGCCAGTAGTCTGGACAGGGGAGCAACTAATGAAAAACTGTTTTTT
CASSLDRGATNEKLFF
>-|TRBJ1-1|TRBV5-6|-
TGTGCCAGCAGCTTGGAAGTTTCGGCACGACAGCGGAACACTGAAGCTTTCTTT
CASSLEVSARQRNTEAFF
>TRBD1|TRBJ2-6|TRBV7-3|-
TGTGCCAGCAGCTTAATTATGGACAGGCGCTCGGGGGCCAACGTCCTGACTTTC
CASSLIMDRRSGANVLTF
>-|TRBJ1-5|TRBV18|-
TGTGCCAGCTCACTTGACCGTAGCAATCAGCCCCAGCATTTT
CASSLDRSNQPQHF
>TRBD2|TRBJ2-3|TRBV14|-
TGTGCCAGCAGCCAAAGGGAGGGAGCGACTGCAGATACGCAGTATTTT
CASSQREGATADTQYF
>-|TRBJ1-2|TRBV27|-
TGTGCCAGCAGTTTAGGGGCCCTAGGAGACTACACCTTC
CASSLGALGDYTF
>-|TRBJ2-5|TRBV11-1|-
TGTGCCAGCAGCTTGGAGGGGGAGACCCAGTACTTC
CASSLEGETQYF
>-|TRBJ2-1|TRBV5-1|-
TGCGCCAGCAGCTTGGGCGAACTAGCTGTCGGCAATGAGCAGTTCTTC
CASSLGELAVGNEQFF
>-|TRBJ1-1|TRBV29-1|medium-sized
TGCAGCGTGGGGGCTTCGGACACTGAAGCTTTCTTT
CSVGASDTEAFF
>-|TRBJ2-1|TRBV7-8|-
TGTGCCAGCAGCTCGCGGGCAGCCAATGAGCAGTTCTTC
CASSSRAANEQFF
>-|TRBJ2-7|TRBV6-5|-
TGTGCCAGCAGTTACTCGAGGGCCACACTCTCCTACGAGCAGTACTTC
CASSYSRATLSYEQYF
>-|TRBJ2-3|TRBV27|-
TGTGCCAGCATCTCTTCAGATACGCAGTATTTT
CASISSDTQYF
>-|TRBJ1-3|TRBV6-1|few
TGTGCCAGCAGTGAATATTGGGACCGTGGAAACACCATATATTTT
CASSEYWDRGNTIYF
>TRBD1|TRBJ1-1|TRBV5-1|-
TGCGCCAGCAGCGGGACAGGGGGCACTGAAGCTTTCTTT
CASSGTGGTEAFF
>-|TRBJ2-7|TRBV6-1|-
TGTGCCAGCGGTACAGGGTTGGGCGAGCAGTACTTC
CASGTGLGEQYF
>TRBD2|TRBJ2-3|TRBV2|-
TGTGCCAGAAGGACTAGCGGCTTAACAGATACGCAGTATTTT
CARRTSGLTDTQYF
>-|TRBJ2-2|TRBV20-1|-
TGCAGTGCTAGAGTCCCCTCCGGGCTGTTTTTT
CSARVPSGLFF
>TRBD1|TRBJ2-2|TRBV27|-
TGTGCCAGCAGTTTATCCTGGACAGGGGAGGATGGGGAGCTGTTTTTT
CASSLSWTGEDGELFF
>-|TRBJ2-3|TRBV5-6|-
TGTGCCAGTAACACTGGGGGTACAGATACGCAGTATTTT
CASNTGGTDTQYF
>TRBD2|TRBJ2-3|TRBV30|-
TGTGCCTGGAGTTATATACTAGCGGGGATCACAGATACGCAGTATTTT
CAWSYILAGITDTQYF
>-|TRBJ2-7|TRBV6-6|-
TGTGCCAGCATGGAACAGTTCTCCTACGAGCAGTACTTC
CASMEQFSYEQYF
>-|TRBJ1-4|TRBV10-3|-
TGTGCCACCGCACCCCAGGATGGGGAAAAACTGTTTTTT
CATAPQDGEKLFF
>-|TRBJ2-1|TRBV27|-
TGTGCCAGCGGATCCCGGGGGAATTACAATGAGCAGTTCTTC
CASGSRGNYNEQFF
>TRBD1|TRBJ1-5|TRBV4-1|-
TGCGCCAGCAGCCTGGACAGGGATCAGCCCCAGCATTTT
CASSLDRDQPQHF
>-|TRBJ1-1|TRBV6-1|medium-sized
TGTGCCAGCAGGCCCGGGGAAGAAGGCACTGAAGCTTTCTTT
CASRPGEEGTEAFF
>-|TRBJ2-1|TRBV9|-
TGTGCCAGCAGCGCCAGGGTTGGGTACAATGAGCAGTTCTTC
CASSARVGYNEQFF
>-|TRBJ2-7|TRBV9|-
TGTGCCAGCAGCGCCGGGGCCTCAACCTACGAGCAGTACTTC
CASSAGASTYEQYF
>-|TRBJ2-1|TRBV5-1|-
TGCGCCAGCAGCCTAACGGGGAGGGCGATCAGGGGCAATGAGCAGTTCTTC
CASSLTGRAIRGNEQFF
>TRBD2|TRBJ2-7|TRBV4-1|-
TGCGCCAGCAGCCCGACTAGCGGGTACGCCTCCTACGAGCAGTACTTC
CASSPTSGYASYEQYF
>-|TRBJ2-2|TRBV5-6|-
TGTGCCAGCAGCTTCTTTCGAGGGGAAAAGACCGGGGAGCTGTTTTTT
CASSFFRGEKTGELFF
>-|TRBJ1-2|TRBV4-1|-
TGCGCCAGCAGCCCTCCCCTAGGACGGGGATATGGCTACACCTTC
CASSPPLGRGYGYTF
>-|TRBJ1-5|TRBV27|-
TGTGCCAGCAGTTTGGGGGGTTTCAATCAGCCCCAGCATTTT
CASSLGGFNQPQHF
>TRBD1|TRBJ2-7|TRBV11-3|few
TGTGCCAGCAGCGGAGACCGGGACAGGGTTTCCGAGCAGTACTTC
CASSGDRDRVSEQYF
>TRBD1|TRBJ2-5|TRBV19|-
TGTGCCAGTAGTATACAGGGGGCCGAGACCCAGTACTTC
CASSIQGAETQYF
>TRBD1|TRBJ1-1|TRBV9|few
TGTGCCAGCAGCGAAAACCCGGGACAGGGTTCGGGAACTGAAGCTTTCTTT
CASSENPGQGSGTEAFF
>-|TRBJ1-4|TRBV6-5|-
TGTGCCAGCAGTTACTCCCAGGGAGGGGAAAAACTGTTTTTT
CASSYSQGGEKLFF